The 31 T cell receptor beta chains in this list originate from one sample, sequenced in a study of blood T cells in healthy people across ages. Next came a second PCR, run for about 7 to 12 cycles, which used a sample-barcoded 5' primer along with a J-beta primer mix. One entry per CDR3 protein results from TCRdb running MiXCR on the 5' RACE reads. This table has 750,000 to 950,000 distinct CDR3 sequences, around 24% appearing once. This same sample was also taken into another study, of T cells of mothers and their children.

The sample comprised blood. Receptor source: a boy younger than 18 in good health.

The table lists this clonotype with a few counts. The V and J genes are TRBV29-1 and TRBJ2-7, with D maybe TRBD1 (5 bases). CDR1 and CDR2 (germline): SQVTM, ANQGSEA. Trimming removed 7 bases at V and 2 bases at J, with 15 bases between. CDR3 length: 13 amino acids. DNA for the CDR3: TGCAGCGCTCTGCCTGGGGCCACCTACGAGCAGTACTTC. Translated: CSALPGATYEQYF.

The chain uses TRBV5-1 and TRBJ1-2, with D possibly matching TRBD1 (6 bases). CDR3 length: 16 residues. CDR1 is SGHRS and CDR2 is YFSETQ in the germline V gene. Deletions cut 4 bases from V and 0 bases from J, with 16 bases between. In DNA, the CDR3 is TGCGCCAGCAGCCGGGAAAGGGGGAGAGCTAACTATGGCTACACCTTC. Translating it yields CASSRERGRANYGYTF.

The J gene is TRBJ2-5, the V gene TRBV2, with D possibly TRBD1 on 6 matching bases. The end of the DNA aligns better with TRBJ2-1, so the J call may be wrong. The CDR3 totals 12 residues. Per the germline V gene, CDR1 is SNHLY and CDR2 is FYNNEI. CDR3 in amino acids: CASSFNRDEQFF. DNA of the CDR3: TGTGCCAGCAGTTTCAACAGGGACGAGCAGTTCTTC.

The chain is built from TRBV4-1 and TRBJ2-4; a weak D match, TRBD2 (5 bases). The CDR3 covers 17 residues. CDR1 and CDR2 (germline): MGHRA, YSYEKL. The V gene lost 0 bases and the J gene lost 3 bases, with 15 bases spanning the gap. This CDR3 reads CASSQDRVAEGKNIQYF. CDR3 sequence (DNA): TGCGCCAGCAGCCAAGATCGGGTCGCCGAGGGCAAAAACATTCAGTACTTC.

This rearrangement joins TRBV20-1 to TRBJ2-5; 8 positions agree with TRBD2. This CDR3 spans 16 amino acids. Unmatched junction bases numbered 16, after V lost 6 bases and J lost 4 bases. Germline CDR1 and CDR2: DFQATT and SNEGSKA (reference sequence). The CDR3 nucleotides are TGCAGTGCCACCCCCGGGGGGGTGTCTTTTCGAGAGACCCAGTACTTC. Translated: CSATPGGVSFRETQYF.

This chain connects TRBV6-2 or TRBV6-3 to TRBJ2-5; either TRBD1 or TRBD2 may fit D (7 bases each). Trimming stripped 2 bases from V and 1 base from J, with 11 bases between. This CDR3 contains 15 residues. CDR1 is MNHEY and CDR2 is SVGEGT in the germline V gene. CDR3 amino acids: CASSYGRDSQETQYF. For the CDR3, the DNA is TGTGCCAGCAGTTACGGGAGGGACAGCCAAGAGACCCAGTACTTC.

This clonotype turned up a few times. The genes are TRBV27 and TRBJ1-2, with D uncertain. The CDR3 totals 10 residues. Trimming removed 5 bases from V and 4 bases from J, with 2 bases in between. The V gene's germline CDR1 is MNHEY and CDR2 SMNVEV (reference sequence). The CDR3: CASSPYGYTF. The CDR3 DNA reads as TGTGCCAGCAGTCCCTATGGCTACACCTTC.

The rearrangement uses TRBV27 and TRBJ2-1; D is uncertain. The V and J ends lost 4 bases and 7 bases respectively, with 8 bases between them. The germline gives CDR1 MNHEY, CDR2 SMNVEV (reference sequence). The CDR3 spans 12 residues. The CDR3 DNA reads TGTGCCAGCAGTTCTAGATTAAATGAGCAGTTCTTC. This gives the protein CASSSRLNEQFF.

The genes are TRBV12-3 or TRBV12-4 and TRBJ1-5; D perhaps matches TRBD1 (6 bases). V was trimmed by 3 bases and J by 11 bases, leaving 11 bases between them. The CDR3 extends over 12 amino acids. CDR3 sequence (DNA): TGTGCCAGCAGTTTGGGGACACAGTCCCAGCATTTT. Its translation: CASSLGTQSQHF.

The V and J genes are TRBV5-1 and TRBJ2-5, with a possible D match to TRBD2 (5 bases). The germline V and J ends were trimmed by 10 bases and 5 bases, with 18 bases remaining between them. The germline gives CDR1 SGHRS, CDR2 YFSETQ. The CDR3 totals 13 residues. DNA of the CDR3: TGCGCCGGAAGATTAGCGCCCCAGGAGACCCAGTACTTC. Its protein is CAGRLAPQETQYF.

Note on this clonotype: A junction boundary mismatches the germline segment, possibly from a read error. The chain carries TRBV5-1 and TRBJ2-1; 10 bases are a match to TRBD2. Germline V lookup: CDR1 SGHRS, CDR2 YFSETQ. The CDR3 has 17 residues. CDR3 sequence: CASNLKGTSAINNEQFF. Here the CDR3 DNA reads TGCGCCAGCAACTTGAAGGGGACTAGCGCGATAAACAATGAGCAGTTCTTC. The complete variable domain, with remaining parts taken from reference TRBV5-1 and TRBJ2-1, reads KAGVTQTPRYLIKTRGQQVTLSCSPISGHRSVSWYQQTPGQGLQFLFEYFSETQRNKGNFPGRFSGRQFSNSRSEMNVSTLELGDSALYLCASNLKGTSAINNEQFFGPGTRLTVL.

J is TRBJ2-3 and V is TRBV5-4; no clear D. The germline V gene has CDR1 SGHNT and CDR2 YYREEE (reference sequence). Deletions cut 7 bases from V and 7 bases from J, with 4 bases between. CDR3 length: 9 amino acids. The CDR3 coding sequence is TGTGCCAGCTCAAATACGCAGTATTTT. This sequence encodes CASSNTQYF.

The chain joins TRBV12-3 or TRBV12-4 to TRBJ2-1; TRBD2 agrees at 7 bases. Trimming at V came to 3 bases and at J to 8 bases, leaving 7 bases not matched to a gene. There are 14 residues in the CDR3. Here the CDR3 DNA reads TGTGCCAGCAGTTTGGGCGGGGGTGGGTATGAGCAGTTCTTC. Its translation is CASSLGGGGYEQFF.

The chain is built from TRBV28 and TRBJ1-4, with 7 bases identical to TRBD1. CDR1 and CDR2 (germline): MDHEN, SYDVKM. Germline trimming cut 5 bases from V and 4 bases from J; bases unmatched to any gene: 7. This CDR3 comprises 15 residues. CDR3 in DNA: TGTGCCAGCAGTCCGGGGACAGTGATTAATGAAAAACTGTTTTTT. This gives the protein CASSPGTVINEKLFF.

There are a few counts of this clonotype. The genes are TRBV12-3 or TRBV12-4 and TRBJ2-6; TRBD1 aligns across 9 bases. Trimming at V came to 6 bases and at J to 0 bases, leaving 6 bases not matched to a gene. This CDR3 is built from 17 residues. The CDR3 reads CASRVDRGVSGANVLTF. The CDR3 nucleotides read TGTGCCAGCAGGGTGGACAGGGGAGTCTCTGGGGCCAACGTCCTGACTTTC.

CDR3 sequence: CASLATYEQYF. Here the CDR3 DNA reads TGCGCCAGCCTAGCTACCTACGAGCAGTACTTC. The chain joins TRBV10-2 to TRBJ2-5; the D gene is possibly TRBD2 (5 bases). The assigned J gene may be wrong: the sequence end matches TRBJ2-7 better. Germline assignment: CDR1 WSHSY and CDR2 SAAADI. CDR3 length: 11 amino acids.

This clonotype has more than one count but fewer than ten. CDR3 bases: TGTGCCAGCAGCGCCCGGACTAGCGGGGGGGCCGGAGAGACCCAGTACTTC. This translates into CASSARTSGGAGETQYF. The V call is TRBV13, the J call TRBJ2-5; 15 nucleotides agree with TRBD2. The length of the CDR3 is 17 residues. Germline V gene sequence: CDR1 PRHDT, CDR2 FYEKMQ (reference sequence). Trimming at V came to 5 bases and at J to 4 bases, leaving 8 bases not matched to a gene. Based on the CDR3 plus reference TRBV13 and TRBJ2-5, the full variable domain is AAGVIQSPRHLIKEKRETATLKCYPIPRHDTVYWYQQGPGQDPQFLISFYEKMQSDKGSIPDRFSAQQFSDYHSELNMSSLELGDSALYFCASSARTSGGAGETQYFGPGTRLLVL.

The V and J genes are TRBV15 and TRBJ2-1; D may be TRBD1 or TRBD2 (5 bases each). The end of the DNA is better explained by TRBJ2-7, so the J call may be wrong. Germline V gives CDR1 LNHNV, CDR2 YYDKDF (reference sequence). CDR3 size: 15 residues. For the CDR3, the DNA is TGTGCCACCAGCAGAGATTGGGGGAGTCCCAGCGAGCAGTACTTC. It translates to CATSRDWGSPSEQYF.

V is TRBV6-7 and J is TRBJ1-2; D may be TRBD1 (5 bases). TRBV6-7 is labeled an ORF, and its function is uncertain. The CDR3 loop spans 15 amino acids. V was shortened by 4 bases and J by 4 bases, with 16 bases between the two germline ends. The CDR3 here is CASSSPLQDFYGYTF. For the CDR3, the DNA is TGTGCCAGCAGTTCCCCTCTACAGGATTTCTATGGCTACACCTTC.

A few counts support this clonotype. The J gene is TRBJ1-4, the V gene TRBV11-2; D ambiguous. V lost 1 base and J 0 bases, leaving 9 bases between the germline ends. The CDR3 length is 16 residues. CDR1 is SGHAT, CDR2 FQNNGV, per germline. The chain's CDR3 is CASSLGSFATNEKLFF. The CDR3 region has the DNA TGTGCCAGCAGCTTAGGCAGTTTTGCAACTAATGAAAAACTGTTTTTT.

This clonotype was counted a few times. The chain recombines TRBV15 with TRBJ2-5; D is undetermined. This CDR3 is 14 amino acids long. V dropped 5 bases and J dropped 5 bases, with 15 bases sitting between them. The germline V gene has CDR1 LNHNV and CDR2 YYDKDF (reference sequence). The CDR3 DNA is TGTGCCACCAGCGAGGCGACGACACAGGAGACCCAGTACTTC. Translation: CATSEATTQETQYF. Complete variable domain (other parts from reference TRBV15 and TRBJ2-5): DAMVIQNPRYQVTQFGKPVTLSCSQTLNHNVMYWYQQKSSQAPKLLFHYYDKDFNNEADTPDNFQSRRPNTSFCFLDIRSPGLGDTAMYLCATSEATTQETQYFGPGTRLLVL.

This chain links TRBV2 with TRBJ2-2; tentative D call: TRBD2 (6 bases). V was cut by 2 bases and J by 5 bases, with 15 bases left in between. The CDR3 runs 16 residues. Per the germline V gene, CDR1 is SNHLY and CDR2 is FYNNEI. The CDR3 loop is CASSETGQGRTGELFF. The CDR3 DNA sequence: TGTGCCAGCAGTGAAACGGGGCAAGGGAGGACCGGGGAGCTGTTTTTT.

This clonotype was counted between two and nine times. The chain carries TRBV27 and TRBJ2-7; D is perhaps TRBD2 (6 bases). Germline CDR1 MNHEY, CDR2 SMNVEV (reference sequence). This CDR3 has 16 amino acids. The V gene lost 5 bases and the J gene lost 0 bases, with 17 bases spanning the gap. CDR3 nucleotides: TGTGCCAGCAGTCCCAGACCGGGAGTTAGCTCCTACGAGCAGTACTTC. This translates into CASSPRPGVSSYEQYF.

This rearrangement joins TRBV7-9 to TRBJ1-2, with a tentative D call TRBD1 (5 bases). In germline, CDR1 is SEHNR, CDR2 FQNEAQ (reference sequence). CDR3 size: 12 residues. Between the trimmed V and J ends, which lost 5 bases and 8 bases, there was a span of 12 bases. The CDR3 DNA is TGTGCCAGCAGCCCTGACCCAGGGGGCTACACCTTC. This encodes CASSPDPGGYTF.

This clonotype was counted a few times. The rearrangement joins TRBV5-1 to TRBJ1-1; D is unclear. The CDR3 runs 16 residues. V lost 0 bases to trimming and J lost 5 bases, with 17 bases between them. Per the germline V gene, CDR1 is SGHRS and CDR2 is YFSETQ. The CDR3, as DNA: TGCGCCAGCAGCTTGGATATAACGCCAGACCGGACTGAAGCTTTCTTT. The encoded protein is CASSLDITPDRTEAFF. The variable domain in full, completed from reference TRBV5-1 and TRBJ1-1, reads KAGVTQTPRYLIKTRGQQVTLSCSPISGHRSVSWYQQTPGQGLQFLFEYFSETQRNKGNFPGRFSGRQFSNSRSEMNVSTLELGDSALYLCASSLDITPDRTEAFFGQGTRLTVV.

The table lists this clonotype with a few counts. CDR3 in amino acids: CASSLRGGTGVNTEAFF. In nucleotides, the CDR3 is TGTGCCAGCAGTTTGAGGGGAGGGACGGGGGTGAACACTGAAGCTTTCTTT. The chain couples TRBV27 to TRBJ1-1, with D possibly matching TRBD1 (5 bases). This CDR3 region has 17 residues. Germline V gene data show CDR1 as MNHEY and CDR2 as SMNVEV (reference sequence). Trimming stripped 3 bases from V and 0 bases from J, with 17 bases between.

V gene TRBV11-2 combines with J gene TRBJ2-5; 12 nucleotides align to TRBD2. The CDR3 has 17 amino acids. The junction had 10 bases not matched to a gene; V was cut back by 5 bases and J by 3 bases. In germline, CDR1 is SGHAT, CDR2 FQNNGV. The CDR3 DNA reads TGTGCCAGCAGCCGCCGACCTAGCGGGGGGGCTGAAGAGACCCAGTACTTC. This codes for CASSRRPSGGAEETQYF. The full variable domain, its missing parts supplied by reference TRBV11-2 and TRBJ2-5, is EAGVAQSPRYKIIEKRQSVAFWCNPISGHATLYWYQQILGQGPKLLIQFQNNGVVDDSQLPKDRFSAERLKGVDSTLKIQPAKLEDSAVYLCASSRRPSGGAEETQYFGPGTRLLVL.

The rearrangement joins TRBV27 to TRBJ2-7; 9 bases line up with TRBD1. Germline CDR1 MNHEY, CDR2 SMNVEV (reference sequence). Losses at the gene ends were 5 bases for V and 6 bases for J; bases not matched to a gene: 14. CDR3 size: 16 residues. The CDR3 DNA follows: TGTGCCAGCAGTATGACCCCGACAGGGGGAGTACGCGAGCAGTACTTC. This encodes CASSMTPTGGVREQYF.

This clonotype has only a few counts. The rearrangement links TRBV12-3 or TRBV12-4 to TRBJ1-2; 7 nucleotides align to TRBD1. This CDR3 is built from 18 residues. Germline trimming cut 2 bases from V and 5 bases from J; bases unmatched to any gene: 17. This chain's CDR3 is CASSLSIPVRQGNYGYTF. The CDR3 DNA reads as TGTGCCAGCAGTTTAAGTATCCCCGTCCGACAGGGTAATTATGGCTACACCTTC.

The chain has TRBV20-1 and TRBJ1-2; possible D gene TRBD1, 5 bases. The germline V gene encodes CDR1 DFQATT and CDR2 SNEGSKA (reference sequence). The length of the CDR3 is 12 residues. V lost 5 bases to trimming and J lost 2 bases, with 9 bases between them. Here the CDR3 DNA reads TGCAGTGCTCCCGGGGGAAACTATGGCTACACCTTC. Its protein is CSAPGGNYGYTF.

CDR3 sequence: CSVLAGGHLETQYF. The CDR3 nucleotides are TGCAGTGTGTTAGCGGGGGGGCACCTGGAGACCCAGTACTTC. The chain recombines TRBV20-1 with TRBJ2-1; 11 nucleotides match TRBD2. Near its end, the DNA agrees better with TRBJ2-5, so the J call may be wrong. Germline V gene data show CDR1 as DFQATT and CDR2 as SNEGSKA (reference sequence). The CDR3 sequence is 14 residues long.